This T cell receptor (beta chain) was documented in a study of response to subunit inactivated influenza vaccine. Study-level points and caveats: With each seasonal influenza vaccination, the authors suggested, few new T cells are recruited.

TCRdb reprocessed the RT-PCR reads via MiXCR and lists one record per CDR3 protein. The sample lists roughly 670,000 distinct CDR3 sequences, 14% seen once, with 7.6% in the top ten. CDR3 size: 16 residues. The V gene's germline CDR1 is SQVTM and CDR2 ANQGSEA. Trimming left V 3 bases short and J 9 bases short, with 24 bases between. Concerning this clonotype: No antigen is known for it.

The sample here was PBMCs from blood, taken around two weeks before vaccination. The chain couples TRBV29-1 to TRBJ2-1; the D is unclear. The receptor comes from a man aged 45-65 years who received an inactivated influenza vaccine. The chain's CDR3 is CSVDSGAVGLTGEQFF. CDR3 DNA: TGCAGCGTTGATAGTGGCGCGGTGGGCCTCACTGGTGAGCAGTTCTTC.